A single sample gave rise to the 29 T cell receptor beta chains below, sequenced in a study of blood T cell repertoires in COVID-19. Produced via immunoSEQ multiplex PCR; TCRdb's table is partial and in-frame only. The sample holds 200,000 to 250,000 clones, 80% to 90% seen once. Sequenced input: PBMCs or T cells enriched from blood (not recorded which). These receptors originate from a woman in her 50s who had been exposed to COVID-19.

The chain joins TRBV18 to TRBJ1-5, with 7 positions matching TRBD1. Per germline, CDR1 KGHSH and CDR2 LQKENI. The CDR3 contains 14 residues. V dropped 4 bases and J dropped 2; count of bases not matched to a gene: 2. The CDR3 sequence is CASSQGAGNQPQHF. CDR3 coding DNA: TGTGCCAGCTCACAGGGGGCCGGCAATCAGCCCCAGCATTTT. Complete variable domain (other parts from reference TRBV18 and TRBJ1-5): NAGVMQNPRHLVRRRGQEARLRCSPMKGHSHVYWYRQLPEEGLKFMVYLQKENIIDESGMPKERFSAEFPKEGPSILRIQQVVRGDSAAYFCASSQGAGNQPQHFGDGTRLSIL.

Turning to this clone: Other nucleotide sequences from this sample produce the same CDR3. The J gene is TRBJ1-2, the V gene TRBV28; the match to TRBD1 covers 7 bases. The V gene end was trimmed by 6 bases and the J gene end by 2 bases; junction bases not matched to a gene: 3. The CDR3 loop spans 13 amino acids. The germline V gene has CDR1 MDHEN and CDR2 SYDVKM. The CDR3 sequence is CASSLQGNYGYTF. Written as DNA, the CDR3 is TGTGCCAGCAGCCTACAGGGGAACTATGGCTACACCTTC.

The chain is built from TRBV2 and TRBJ1-6; maybe TRBD1 (6 bases). CDR3 length: 16 amino acids. The germline V and J ends were trimmed by 6 bases and 9 bases, with 21 bases remaining between them. Germline V CDR1 and CDR2: SNHLY, FYNNEI. The chain's CDR3 is CASRAGDLPGISPLHF. The CDR3 coding sequence is TGTGCCAGCAGGGCAGGGGACCTACCTGGAATTTCACCCCTCCACTTT.

The chain employs TRBV5-5 and TRBJ1-1; D gene ambiguous. Between the trimmed V and J ends, which lost 0 bases and 0 bases, there was a span of 9 bases. This CDR3 comprises 15 residues. The germline V gene encodes CDR1 SGHKS and CDR2 YYEKEE (reference sequence). DNA for the CDR3: TGTGCCAGCAGCTTGGTTGCGTTCATGAACACTGAAGCTTTCTTT. Protein product: CASSLVAFMNTEAFF.

The chain uses TRBV24-1 and TRBJ2-3, with 8 bases identical to TRBD2. This CDR3 region has 16 residues. Germline CDR1 KGHDR, CDR2 SFDVKD. Unmatched junction bases numbered 2, after V lost 1 base and J lost 0 bases. CDR3 bases: TGTGCCACCAGTGATTTTCAGCGGGGGAGCACAGATACGCAGTATTTT. It codes for CATSDFQRGSTDTQYF.

The rearrangement links TRBV3-1 (or the pseudogene TRBV3-2) to TRBJ1-2, with D uncertain. The V end was cut by 5 bases, the J end by 0 bases, with 13 bases between. The CDR3 covers 15 residues. CDR1 is LGHDT, CDR2 YNNKEL, per germline (reference sequence). The CDR3 coding sequence is TGTGCCAGCAGCTCTAGCCATACGTCTAACTATGGCTACACCTTC. Its protein is CASSSSHTSNYGYTF.

The rearrangement uses TRBV4-3 and TRBJ1-1, with D perhaps TRBD1 (6 bases). The CDR3 is 15 residues long. Germline loops: CDR1 LGHNA, CDR2 YSLEER. The V and J ends lost 0 bases and 3 bases respectively, with 11 bases between them. CDR3 in DNA: TGCGCCAGCAGCCAAGAAGGCGGGGGCCACACTGAAGCTTTCTTT. Translating it yields CASSQEGGGHTEAFF.

V gene TRBV2 combines with J gene TRBJ1-5; 9 bases map to TRBD1. V dropped 5 bases and J dropped 3; count of bases not matched to a gene: 5. The length of the CDR3 is 15 residues. Germline V gene data show CDR1 as SNHLY and CDR2 as FYNNEI. This chain's CDR3 is CASSFRTGDNQPQHF. For the CDR3, the DNA is TGTGCCAGCAGTTTCCGGACAGGGGACAATCAGCCCCAGCATTTT.

This clone turned up a few times. The chain has TRBV14 and TRBJ2-3; 9 bases are a match to TRBD2. The V and J ends lost 4 bases and 2 bases, in that order; junction bases with no gene match: 16. Germline V gene sequence: CDR1 SGHDN, CDR2 FVKESK. The CDR3 totals 19 residues. The CDR3 spells CASSPLPSGVPTITDTQYF. CDR3 nucleotide sequence: TGTGCCAGCAGCCCTTTACCTAGCGGGGTCCCCACCATCACAGATACGCAGTATTTT. The full variable domain, completed using reference TRBV14 and TRBJ2-3, is EAGVTQFPSHSVIEKGQTVTLRCDPISGHDNLYWYRRVMGKEIKFLLHFVKESKQDESGMPNNRFLAERTGGTYSTLKVQPAELEDSGVYFCASSPLPSGVPTITDTQYFGPGTRLTVL.

This chain links TRBV7-2 with TRBJ2-2, with D uncertain. This CDR3 region has 15 residues. Trimming pared 4 bases from V and 5 bases from J, leaving 14 bases between. In germline, CDR1 is SGHTA, CDR2 FQGNSA. CDR3 sequence (DNA): TGTGCCAGCAGCTCGAGCCTCGAGGTGACCGGGGAGCTGTTTTTT. Translating it yields CASSSSLEVTGELFF.

This clone was counted once. J is TRBJ1-5 and V is TRBV11-1, with TRBD1 identical over 11 bases. The germline V gene encodes CDR1 SGHAT and CDR2 FQDESV (reference sequence). After removal of 3 bases from V and 5 bases from J, the junction contained 0 bases not matched to a gene. This CDR3 comprises 14 residues. The CDR3 DNA follows: TGTGCCAGCAGCTTGGGACAGGGGGATCAGCCCCAGCATTTT. This codes for CASSLGQGDQPQHF.

V usage is TRBV27 and J usage is TRBJ1-3, with D possibly matching TRBD1 (6 bases). Germline-derived CDR1 and CDR2 are MNHEY and SMNVEV (reference sequence). The CDR3 is made up of 16 amino acids. V lost 7 bases to trimming and J lost 0 bases, with 16 bases between them. CDR3 nucleotide sequence: TGTGCCAGCAACACATGGGACAAGAGCTCTGGAAACACCATATATTTT. Amino acids: CASNTWDKSSGNTIYF.

The chain is built from TRBV11-1 and TRBJ2-2; D perhaps matches TRBD1 (6 bases). This CDR3 contains 15 residues. Per germline, CDR1 SGHAT and CDR2 FQDESV (reference sequence). Deletions cut 5 bases from V and 2 bases from J, with 12 bases between. The CDR3 bases are TGTGCCAGCAGCACAGGTGGGGGCAACACCGGGGAGCTGTTTTTT. This translates into CASSTGGGNTGELFF.

As DNA, the CDR3 is TGTGCCGGGTCCAGGGGGCGGGGGGGCCCAGATACGCAGTATTTT. Its protein product is CAGSRGRGGPDTQYF. V gene TRBV28 combines with J gene TRBJ2-3, with D perhaps matching TRBD2 (9 bases). There are 15 residues in the CDR3. The germline CDR1 and CDR2 sequences are MDHEN and SYDVKM. Deletions cut 11 bases from V and 4 bases from J, with 22 bases between.

This chain connects TRBV10-2 to TRBJ1-2; maybe TRBD1 (5 bases). The V gene lost 4 bases and the J gene lost 4 bases, with 16 bases spanning the gap. The CDR3 spans 15 residues. Germline V gene sequence: CDR1 WSHSY, CDR2 SAAADI. This CDR3 reads CASSGPNRNGYGYTF. CDR3 nucleotides: TGCGCCAGCAGTGGCCCGAACAGGAATGGCTATGGCTACACCTTC.

This clone showed up just a few times. The V and J genes are TRBV6-1 and TRBJ2-3; tentative D call: TRBD1 (6 bases). CDR1 and CDR2 (germline): MNHNS, SASEGT. The CDR3 is 15 amino acids. The ends were cut back, 3 bases at V and 4 bases at J, with 14 bases in the middle. The chain's CDR3 is CASSERGNRADTQYF. The CDR3 DNA is TGTGCCAGCAGTGAGAGGGGGAACAGAGCAGATACGCAGTATTTT.

The chain has TRBV20-1 and TRBJ2-3; 9 nucleotides match TRBD2. Trimming cost V 3 bases and J 2 bases; bases outside gene matches: 3. This CDR3 region has 14 residues. Germline values: CDR1 DFQATT, CDR2 SNEGSKA (reference sequence). In nucleotides, the CDR3 is TGCAGTGCTAGTCTAGCGGGGCCCACAGATACGCAGTATTTT. Residues: CSASLAGPTDTQYF.

The chain is built from TRBV2 and TRBJ1-2, with D unresolved. Germline CDR1 reads SNHLY; CDR2 reads FYNNEI. V was pared by 11 bases and J by 4 bases, with 17 bases between. The CDR3 extends over 13 amino acids. The CDR3 sequence: CASREGGIYGYTF. In nucleotides, the CDR3 is TGTGCCTCGAGGGAGGGTGGCATCTATGGCTACACCTTC.

The chain employs TRBV3-1 (or the pseudogene TRBV3-2) and TRBJ2-5, with D perhaps TRBD1 (6 bases). The CDR3 is 14 amino acids. V was shortened by 3 bases and J by 2 bases, with 10 bases between the two germline ends. Germline loops: CDR1 LGHDT, CDR2 YNNKEL (reference sequence). The CDR3 region is CASSHLGQQETQYF. The CDR3 nucleotides read TGTGCCAGCAGCCATTTAGGACAGCAAGAGACCCAGTACTTC.

The table lists this clone with a few counts. The chain employs TRBV2 and TRBJ1-6; TRBD1 matches 7 bases. With 4 bases clipped from V and 1 base from J, the junction kept 10 bases outside the gene matches. Germline assignment: CDR1 SNHLY and CDR2 FYNNEI. The CDR3 spans 18 residues. The CDR3 nucleotides are TGTGCCAGCAGTGGAGGGGGCGTCAGTATATCCTATAATTCACCCCTCCACTTT. It codes for CASSGGGVSISYNSPLHF.

The chain employs TRBV6-5 and TRBJ2-7; 7 bases map to TRBD2. The J segment lost 2 bases and the V segment lost 6 bases, leaving 10 bases of the junction unmatched. Per the germline V gene, CDR1 is MNHEY and CDR2 is SVGAGI. This CDR3 contains 15 residues. As DNA, the CDR3 is TGTGCCAGCAGACCCCCGGGGAGGGTTGCCTACGAGCAGTACTTC. Amino acid sequence: CASRPPGRVAYEQYF.

V and J are TRBV7-2 and TRBJ1-4; D is uncertain. Between the trimmed V and J ends, which lost 6 bases and 0 bases, there was a span of 8 bases. Germline CDR1 reads SGHTA; CDR2 reads FQGNSA. The CDR3 is 14 residues long. The CDR3, as DNA: TGTGCCAGCAGTTACAGACCAACTAATGAAAAACTGTTTTTT. It codes for CASSYRPTNEKLFF.

The V call is TRBV3-1 (or the pseudogene TRBV3-2), the J call TRBJ1-4, with TRBD1 matching 7 bases. The V segment lost 5 bases and the J segment 6 bases; nucleotides outside the gene matches: 9. This CDR3 is 15 amino acids long. The germline gives CDR1 LGHDT, CDR2 YNNKEL (reference sequence). This CDR3 reads CASSSQGGGDEKLFF. As DNA, the CDR3 is TGTGCCAGCAGCTCTCAGGGGGGCGGCGATGAAAAACTGTTTTTT.

This clone has just one count. The chain combines TRBV12-3 or TRBV12-4 with TRBJ2-2; D is unresolved. Trimming left V 4 bases short and J 4 bases short, with 7 bases between. The CDR3 consists of 13 residues. The CDR3 DNA is TGTGCCAGCAGTTCGTTCAGCACCGGGGAGCTGTTTTTT. This gives the protein CASSSFSTGELFF.

CDR3 sequence: CASSIGLGVYNEQFF. The CDR3 nucleotides read TGTGCCAGTAGTATAGGCCTAGGGGTCTACAATGAGCAGTTCTTC. The genes are TRBV19 and TRBJ2-1, with D possibly being TRBD1 (5 bases). This CDR3 comprises 15 residues. Looked up from germline, CDR1 is LNHDA and CDR2 is SQIVND (reference sequence). Trimming stripped 1 base from V and 3 bases from J, with 10 bases between.

The chain recombines TRBV6-1 with TRBJ1-6; D unclear. This CDR3 is built from 13 residues. Trimming cost V 1 base and J 10 bases, with 8 bases left between them. The germline V gene has CDR1 MNHNS and CDR2 SASEGT. CDR3 sequence reads: CASSEVLESPLHF. The CDR3 DNA is TGTGCCAGCAGTGAAGTTTTGGAGTCACCCCTCCACTTT.

This rearrangement joins TRBV29-1 to TRBJ2-1; no reliable D call. The CDR3 length is 14 residues. V shed 3 bases and J shed 7 bases, with 16 bases lying between them. From germline, CDR1 is SQVTM and CDR2 ANQGSEA. The CDR3 loop reads CSVEVSQAQNEQFF. The CDR3 DNA reads TGCAGCGTTGAGGTATCGCAGGCACAGAATGAGCAGTTCTTC.

The J gene is TRBJ2-5, the V gene TRBV27; TRBD2 matches at 7 bases. V was clipped by 5 bases and J by 5 bases; unmatched bases: 11. Germline CDR1 and CDR2: MNHEY and SMNVEV (reference sequence). The CDR3 has 15 amino acids. CDR3 sequence (DNA): TGTGCCAGCAGTCGAAGGTGGGGGGGAGGGGAGACCCAGTACTTC. Its protein is CASSRRWGGGETQYF.

The chain is built from TRBV25-1 and TRBJ2-7; tentatively, D is TRBD2 (5 bases). The ends were cut back, 6 bases at V and 3 bases at J, with 9 bases in the middle. CDR3 length: 12 residues. CDR1 and CDR2 (germline): MGHDK, SYGVNS. In DNA form, the CDR3 reads TGTGCCAGCAGGGGAGACGACTACGAGCAGTACTTC. Translated: CASRGDDYEQYF.